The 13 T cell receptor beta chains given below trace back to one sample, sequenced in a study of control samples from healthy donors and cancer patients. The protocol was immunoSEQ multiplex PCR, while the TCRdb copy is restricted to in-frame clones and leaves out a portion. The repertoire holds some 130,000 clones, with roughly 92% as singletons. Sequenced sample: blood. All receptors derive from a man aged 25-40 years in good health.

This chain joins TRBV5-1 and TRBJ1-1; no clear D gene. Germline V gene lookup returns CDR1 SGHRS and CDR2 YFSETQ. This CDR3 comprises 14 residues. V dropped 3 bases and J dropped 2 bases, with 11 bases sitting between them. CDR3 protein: CASSYRNSNTEAFF. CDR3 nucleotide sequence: TGCGCCAGCAGCTACCGGAACTCCAACACTGAAGCTTTCTTT.

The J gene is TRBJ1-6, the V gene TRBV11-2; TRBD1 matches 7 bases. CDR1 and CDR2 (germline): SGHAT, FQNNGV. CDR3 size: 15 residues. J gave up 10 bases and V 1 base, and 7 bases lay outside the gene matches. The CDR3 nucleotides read TGTGCCAGCAGCTTAGTCGCAGGGGGGAGATCACCCCTCCACTTT. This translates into CASSLVAGGRSPLHF. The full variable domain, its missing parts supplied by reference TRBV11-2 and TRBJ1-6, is EAGVAQSPRYKIIEKRQSVAFWCNPISGHATLYWYQQILGQGPKLLIQFQNNGVVDDSQLPKDRFSAERLKGVDSTLKIQPAKLEDSAVYLCASSLVAGGRSPLHFGNGTRLTVT.

Here the CDR3 reads CASSFSGANVLTF. The CDR3 DNA is TGTGCCAGCAGTTTCTCTGGGGCCAACGTCCTGACTTTC. The chain uses TRBV6-2 or TRBV6-3 and TRBJ2-6; D ambiguous. This CDR3 is built from 13 residues. V was cut by 4 bases and J by 0 bases, with 1 base left in between. CDR1 is MNHEY, CDR2 SVGEGT, per germline.

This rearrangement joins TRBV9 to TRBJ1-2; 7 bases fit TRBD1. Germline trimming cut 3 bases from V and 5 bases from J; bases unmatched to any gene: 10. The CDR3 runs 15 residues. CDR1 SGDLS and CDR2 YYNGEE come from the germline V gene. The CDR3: CASSGIWTGGYGYTF. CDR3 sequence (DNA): TGTGCCAGCAGCGGAATTTGGACAGGAGGGTATGGCTACACCTTC.

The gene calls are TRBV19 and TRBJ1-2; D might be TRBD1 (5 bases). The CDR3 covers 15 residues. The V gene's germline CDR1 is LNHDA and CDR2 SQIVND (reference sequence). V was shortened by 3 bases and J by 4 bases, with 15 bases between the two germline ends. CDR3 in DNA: TGTGCCAGTAGTATTGGGGGGGAGAGGCCCTATGGCTACACCTTC. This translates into CASSIGGERPYGYTF.

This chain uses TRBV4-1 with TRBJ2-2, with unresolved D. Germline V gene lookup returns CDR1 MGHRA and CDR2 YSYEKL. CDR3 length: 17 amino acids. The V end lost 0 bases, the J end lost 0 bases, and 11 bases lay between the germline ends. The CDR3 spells CASSQDQARANTGELFF. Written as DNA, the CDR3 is TGCGCCAGCAGCCAAGATCAAGCCAGAGCGAACACCGGGGAGCTGTTTTTT.

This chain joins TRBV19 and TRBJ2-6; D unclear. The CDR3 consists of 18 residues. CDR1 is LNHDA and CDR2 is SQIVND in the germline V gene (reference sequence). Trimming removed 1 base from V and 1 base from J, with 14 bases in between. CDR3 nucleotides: TGTGCCAGTAGTATAGGTCAACAATTCAGATCTGGGGCCAACGTCCTGACTTTC. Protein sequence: CASSIGQQFRSGANVLTF.

The DNA of the CDR3 is TGTGCCTGGAGTGGCGGACCGATCAACAATGAGCAGTTCTTC. Protein: CAWSGGPINNEQFF. J is TRBJ2-1 and V is TRBV30, with D hard to call. In germline, CDR1 is GTSNPN, CDR2 SVGIG (reference sequence). This CDR3 is 14 amino acids long. Trimming stripped 1 base from V and 5 bases from J, with 12 bases between.

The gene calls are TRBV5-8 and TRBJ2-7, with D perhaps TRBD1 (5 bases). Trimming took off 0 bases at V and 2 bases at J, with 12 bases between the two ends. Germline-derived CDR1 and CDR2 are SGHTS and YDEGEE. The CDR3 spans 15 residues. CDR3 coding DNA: TGTGCCAGCAGCTTGGCCAGGCAGGGCCCCTACGAGCAGTACTTC. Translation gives CASSLARQGPYEQYF.

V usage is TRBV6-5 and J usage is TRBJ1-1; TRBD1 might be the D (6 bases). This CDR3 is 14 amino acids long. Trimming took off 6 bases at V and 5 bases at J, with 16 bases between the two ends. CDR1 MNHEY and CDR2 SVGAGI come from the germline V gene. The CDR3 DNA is TGTGCCAGCAGCTGGGACATTTCGGGGACTGAAGCTTTCTTT. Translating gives CASSWDISGTEAFF.

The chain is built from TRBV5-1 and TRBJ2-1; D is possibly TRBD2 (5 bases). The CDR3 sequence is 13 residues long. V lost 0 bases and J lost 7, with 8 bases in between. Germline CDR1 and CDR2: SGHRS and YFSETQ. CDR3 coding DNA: TGCGCCAGCAGCTTGGCTTCGGGGAATGAGCAGTTCTTC. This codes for CASSLASGNEQFF.

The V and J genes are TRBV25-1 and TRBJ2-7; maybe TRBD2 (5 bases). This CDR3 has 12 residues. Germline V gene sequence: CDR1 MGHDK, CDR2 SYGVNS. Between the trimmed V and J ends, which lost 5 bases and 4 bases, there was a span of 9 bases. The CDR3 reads CASSKLGYEQYF. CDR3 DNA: TGTGCCAGCAGTAAACTAGGGTACGAGCAGTACTTC.

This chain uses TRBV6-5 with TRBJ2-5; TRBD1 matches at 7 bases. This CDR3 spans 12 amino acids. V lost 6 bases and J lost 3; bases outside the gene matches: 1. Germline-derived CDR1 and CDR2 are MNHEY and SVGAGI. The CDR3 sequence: CASSTGEETQYF. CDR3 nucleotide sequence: TGTGCCAGCAGCACAGGGGAAGAGACCCAGTACTTC.